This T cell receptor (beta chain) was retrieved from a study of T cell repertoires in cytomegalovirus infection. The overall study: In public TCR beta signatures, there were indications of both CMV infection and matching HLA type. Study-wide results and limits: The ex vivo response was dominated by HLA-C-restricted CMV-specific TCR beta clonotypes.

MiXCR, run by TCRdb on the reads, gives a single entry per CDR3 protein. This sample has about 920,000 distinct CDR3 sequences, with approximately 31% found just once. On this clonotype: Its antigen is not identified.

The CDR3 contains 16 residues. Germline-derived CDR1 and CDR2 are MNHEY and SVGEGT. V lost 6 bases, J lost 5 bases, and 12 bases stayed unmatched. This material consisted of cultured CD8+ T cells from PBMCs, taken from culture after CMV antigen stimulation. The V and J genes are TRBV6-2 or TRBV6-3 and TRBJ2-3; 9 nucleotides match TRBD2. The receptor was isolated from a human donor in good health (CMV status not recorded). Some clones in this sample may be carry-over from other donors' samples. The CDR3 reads CASSEDAGGPGDTQYF. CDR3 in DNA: TGTGCCAGCAGCGAGGATGCGGGGGGGCCAGGAGATACGCAGTATTTT.